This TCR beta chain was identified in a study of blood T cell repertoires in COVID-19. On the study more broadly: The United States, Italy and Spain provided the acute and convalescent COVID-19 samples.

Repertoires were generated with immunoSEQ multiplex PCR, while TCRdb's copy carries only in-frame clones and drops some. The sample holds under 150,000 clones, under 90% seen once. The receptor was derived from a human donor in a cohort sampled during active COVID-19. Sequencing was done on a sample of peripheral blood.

CDR3 protein: CASRGTALDTQYF. The CDR3, as DNA: TGCGCCAGCAGGGGGACTGCCCTAGATACGCAGTATTTT. This chain links TRBV5-1 with TRBJ2-3; a possible D gene is TRBD2 (6 bases). CDR1 SGHRS and CDR2 YFSETQ come from the germline V gene. This CDR3 has 13 residues. The ends were cut back, 5 bases at V and 5 bases at J, with 12 bases in the middle.